These 26 T cell receptor beta chains share one sample of origin, sequenced in a study of blood T cell repertoires in COVID-19. TCRdb's copy holds only in-frame clones and misses some; the assay was immunoSEQ multiplex PCR. Here the sample spans roughly 260,000 clones, approximately 80% being singletons. Specimen: peripheral blood. Receptors originate from a woman older than 75 with active or convalescent COVID-19.

The V call is TRBV6-6, the J call TRBJ1-1, with a weak D call TRBD1 (6 bases). V was clipped by 4 bases and J by 4 bases, with 13 bases between them. Germline V gene sequence: CDR1 MNHNY, CDR2 SVGAGI (reference sequence). CDR3 length equals 14 residues. The CDR3 here is CASSSDRLGTEAFF. The CDR3 bases are TGTGCCAGCAGTTCCGACAGGCTCGGCACTGAAGCTTTCTTT.

The chain carries TRBV9 and TRBJ1-4; the D is unclear. Germline V gene data show CDR1 as SGDLS and CDR2 as YYNGEE. The CDR3 has 15 amino acids. The V and J ends lost 0 bases and 7 bases respectively, with 13 bases between them. The CDR3 here is CASSVVAGEGEKLFF. The CDR3 DNA reads TGTGCCAGCAGCGTAGTCGCAGGAGAGGGTGAAAAACTGTTTTTT.

The chain has TRBV5-1 and TRBJ2-5; 10 bases are shared with TRBD2. The CDR3 has 13 residues. V lost 4 bases and J lost 4; bases outside the gene matches: 1. The germline CDR1 and CDR2 sequences are SGHRS and YFSETQ. The CDR3 here is CASSPSGRETQYF. CDR3 DNA: TGCGCCAGCAGCCCTAGCGGGAGAGAGACCCAGTACTTC.

This clone has more than one count but fewer than ten. The chain links TRBV5-5 to TRBJ2-3, with 10 bases lining up with TRBD1. Trimming at V came to 2 bases and at J to 9 bases, leaving 6 bases not matched to a gene. Germline-derived CDR1 and CDR2 are SGHKS and YYEKEE (reference sequence). The CDR3 covers 14 residues. CDR3 nucleotide sequence: TGTGCCAGCAGCTTAGACAGGGGGCGGAAGACGCAGTATTTT. Amino acid sequence: CASSLDRGRKTQYF.

The rearrangement uses TRBV5-1 and TRBJ2-3; TRBD1 might be the D (6 bases). The CDR3 extends over 14 amino acids. CDR1 SGHRS and CDR2 YFSETQ come from the germline V gene. V gave up 4 bases and J gave up 0 bases, with 9 bases separating them. CDR3 loop: CASSRTASTDTQYF. The CDR3 bases are TGCGCCAGCAGCCGGACAGCTAGCACAGATACGCAGTATTTT.

The chain joins TRBV4-1 to TRBJ1-1; the D gene is possibly TRBD1 (5 bases). Germline-derived CDR1 and CDR2 are MGHRA and YSYEKL. This CDR3 spans 16 amino acids. Trimming took off 4 bases at V and 0 bases at J, with 15 bases between the two ends. CDR3 in DNA: TGCGCCAGCAGCCGATACTTTGGACAATTGAACACTGAAGCTTTCTTT. Translated, it gives CASSRYFGQLNTEAFF.

The chain links TRBV5-1 to TRBJ1-4; D unclear. This CDR3 contains 19 residues. Trimming left V 2 bases short and J 0 bases short, with 20 bases between. Germline assignment: CDR1 SGHRS and CDR2 YFSETQ. The CDR3 coding sequence is TGCGCCAGCAGCTTCGGTACACGGAGCCTAGTTACAACTAATGAAAAACTGTTTTTT. Translating it yields CASSFGTRSLVTTNEKLFF. The entire variable domain, with the rest obtained from reference TRBV5-1 and TRBJ1-4, is as follows: KAGVTQTPRYLIKTRGQQVTLSCSPISGHRSVSWYQQTPGQGLQFLFEYFSETQRNKGNFPGRFSGRQFSNSRSEMNVSTLELGDSALYLCASSFGTRSLVTTNEKLFFGSGTQLSVL.

This clone was detected only once. The V gene is TRBV18, the J gene TRBJ2-7; TRBD2 agrees at 11 bases. In germline, CDR1 is KGHSH, CDR2 LQKENI. Trimming took 3 bases from V and 3 from J; bases not matched to a gene: 1. The length of the CDR3 is 14 residues. The CDR3, as DNA: TGTGCCAGCTCACCGGGACTAGCGGACTACGAGCAGTACTTC. Its protein is CASSPGLADYEQYF. The full variable domain, completed using reference TRBV18 and TRBJ2-7, is NAGVMQNPRHLVRRRGQEARLRCSPMKGHSHVYWYRQLPEEGLKFMVYLQKENIIDESGMPKERFSAEFPKEGPSILRIQQVVRGDSAAYFCASSPGLADYEQYFGPGTRLTVT.

This clone was seen once. The chain has TRBV28 and TRBJ1-1; D is possibly TRBD1 (5 bases). The CDR3 sequence is 15 residues long. Germline lookup yields CDR1 MDHEN and CDR2 SYDVKM. Trimming removed 2 bases from V and 4 bases from J, with 14 bases in between. The CDR3 DNA is TGTGCCAGCAGTTTAGGGAAGGCAGGGCCCACTGAAGCTTTCTTT. Amino acids: CASSLGKAGPTEAFF. Complete variable domain (other parts from reference TRBV28 and TRBJ1-1): DVKVTQSSRYLVKRTGEKVFLECVQDMDHENMFWYRQDPGLGLRLIYFSYDVKMKEKGDIPEGYSVSREKKERFSLILESASTNQTSMYLCASSLGKAGPTEAFFGQGTRLTVV.

This clone was counted a few times. The V and J genes are TRBV5-1 and TRBJ1-3; possibly TRBD1 for D (6 bases). V shed 4 bases and J shed 4 bases, with 15 bases lying between them. There are 15 residues in the CDR3. Germline V gives CDR1 SGHRS, CDR2 YFSETQ. This CDR3 reads CASSASGTIGNTIYF. In DNA form, the CDR3 reads TGCGCCAGCAGCGCCTCCGGGACAATCGGAAACACCATATATTTT.

In its sample, this clone was seen once. The chain is built from TRBV29-1 and TRBJ2-5; 10 bases match TRBD2. Germline V gene lookup returns CDR1 SQVTM and CDR2 ANQGSEA. J was trimmed by 5 bases and V by 2 bases; bases with no gene match: 8. The CDR3 sequence is 15 residues long. In DNA form, the CDR3 reads TGCAGCGTTGAAAAGAGCGGGGGGGCTACGGAGACCCAGTACTTC. Residues: CSVEKSGGATETQYF. The variable domain in full, completed from reference TRBV29-1 and TRBJ2-5, reads SAVISQKPSRDICQRGTSLTIQCQVDSQVTMMFWYRQQPGQSLTLIATANQGSEATYESGFVIDKFPISRPNLTFSTLTVSNMSPEDSSIYLCSVEKSGGATETQYFGPGTRLLVL.

This clone was counted a few times. The chain has TRBV28 and TRBJ1-2; TRBD1 matches at 10 bases. Unmatched junction bases numbered 17, after V lost 6 bases and J lost 7 bases. CDR3 length equals 17 residues. Germline V lookup: CDR1 MDHEN, CDR2 SYDVKM. CDR3 nucleotides: TGTGCCAGCAGCCCCTCAGCGGGACAGGGGAGGGTAGGTGGCTACACCTTC. It encodes CASSPSAGQGRVGGYTF.

This clone has just one count. This sample also contains other DNA sequences that code for the same CDR3. This chain links TRBV18 with TRBJ2-1, with TRBD2 matching 8 bases. CDR1 and CDR2 from the germline V gene are KGHSH and LQKENI. This CDR3 is built from 14 residues. V gave up 1 base and J gave up 4 bases; unmatched junction bases: 0. The CDR3 region has the DNA TGTGCCAGCTCACCACTAGCGGGGTACAATGAGCAGTTCTTC. It yields the protein CASSPLAGYNEQFF.

The chain couples TRBV7-9 to TRBJ2-1; possible D gene TRBD2, 5 bases. The germline V gene has CDR1 SEHNR and CDR2 FQNEAQ (reference sequence). The CDR3 covers 14 residues. Trimming took 3 bases from V and 8 from J, leaving 14 bases between them. DNA of the CDR3: TGTGCCAGCAGCTTGGTGGCCCTGGAGGATGAGCAGTTCTTC. It is translated as CASSLVALEDEQFF.

This rearrangement joins TRBV27 to TRBJ2-2; TRBD1 aligns across 7 bases. V was clipped by 6 bases and J by 6 bases; unmatched bases: 7. Germline values: CDR1 MNHEY, CDR2 SMNVEV (reference sequence). This CDR3 has 14 residues. The DNA for the CDR3 is TGTGCCAGCAGGGACAGGCCTTTATCCGGGGAGCTGTTTTTT. This codes for CASRDRPLSGELFF.

The V gene is TRBV19, the J gene TRBJ1-2; tentatively, D is TRBD1 (5 bases). Deletions cut 7 bases from V and 3 bases from J, with 15 bases between. From germline, CDR1 is LNHDA and CDR2 SQIVND (reference sequence). The CDR3 has 14 amino acids. The chain's CDR3 is CASNVGADYYGYTF. In DNA form, the CDR3 reads TGTGCCAGTAATGTAGGGGCCGATTACTATGGCTACACCTTC.

This clone came up a few times. The V gene is TRBV5-6, the J gene TRBJ2-7, with TRBD1 as a possible D gene (6 bases). V lost 3 bases, J lost 2 bases, and 12 bases lay in between. This CDR3 region has 14 residues. Germline-derived CDR1 and CDR2 are SGHDT and YYEEEE. The CDR3 DNA reads TGTGCCAGCAGCTGGGGGCGTAGCGCCTACGAGCAGTACTTC. Protein: CASSWGRSAYEQYF. Looking up the rest from reference TRBV5-6 and TRBJ2-7 gives the full variable domain: DAGVTQSPTHLIKTRGQQVTLRCSPKSGHDTVSWYQQALGQGPQFIFQYYEEEERQRGNFPDRFSGHQFPNYSSELNVNALLLGDSALYLCASSWGRSAYEQYFGPGTRLTVT.

The gene calls are TRBV29-1 and TRBJ1-2; no definite D call. V was shortened by 5 bases and J by 4 bases, with 11 bases between the two germline ends. The CDR3 length is 12 residues. Germline lookup yields CDR1 SQVTM and CDR2 ANQGSEA. The CDR3: CSVSPGAYGYTF. CDR3 coding DNA: TGCAGCGTTAGCCCGGGTGCCTATGGCTACACCTTC.

The chain recombines TRBV7-9 with TRBJ2-4, with 7 bases lining up with TRBD1. CDR1 and CDR2 (germline): SEHNR, FQNEAQ (reference sequence). J was trimmed by 6 bases and V by 9 bases; bases with no gene match: 5. CDR3 size: 12 residues. The CDR3 DNA follows: TGTGCCAGTTCGAGGGACAGAAACATTCAGTACTTC. It yields the protein CASSRDRNIQYF.

This clone has more than one count but fewer than ten. Other DNA sequences in this specimen translate into the identical CDR3. The chain joins TRBV5-4 to TRBJ1-4; 10 nucleotides line up with TRBD1. The junction had 10 bases not matched to a gene; V was cut back by 0 bases and J by 8 bases. The CDR3 runs to 17 residues. The germline gives CDR1 SGHNT, CDR2 YYREEE (reference sequence). Here the CDR3 DNA reads TGTGCCAGCAGCTTGGGAGGCCTGACAGGGGGCGCGGAAAAACTGTTTTTT. It codes for CASSLGGLTGGAEKLFF.

This chain links TRBV2 with TRBJ2-1; 9 bases align to TRBD2. Trimming took 1 base from V and 7 from J; bases not matched to a gene: 5. CDR3 length equals 15 residues. CDR1 SNHLY and CDR2 FYNNEI come from the germline V gene. The CDR3 region has the DNA TGTGCCAGCAGTGAAGGTAGCGGGAGTGGTAATGAGCAGTTCTTC. Protein sequence: CASSEGSGSGNEQFF.

This clone was seen once. V is TRBV19 and J is TRBJ2-5; 10 positions agree with TRBD2. This CDR3 is built from 17 residues. Germline CDR1 is LNHDA and CDR2 is SQIVND (reference sequence). The ends lost 3 bases at V and 2 bases at J; junction bases unmatched: 9. The CDR3 DNA follows: TGTGCCAGTAGTATCTTAGCGGGGGGCCCTTTTCAAGAGACCCAGTACTTC. As protein: CASSILAGGPFQETQYF. Filled out from reference TRBV19 and TRBJ2-5, the complete variable domain reads DGGITQSPKYLFRKEGQNVTLSCEQNLNHDAMYWYRQDPGQGLRLIYYSQIVNDFQKGDIAEGYSVSREKKESFPLTVTSAQKNPTAFYLCASSILAGGPFQETQYFGPGTRLLVL.

This chain uses TRBV20-1 with TRBJ2-5; 13 bases line up with TRBD2. CDR1 is DFQATT, CDR2 SNEGSKA, per germline (reference sequence). CDR3 length: 17 amino acids. V was pared by 3 bases and J by 7 bases, with 14 bases of the junction left unmatched. CDR3 in DNA: TGCAGTGCTAGTCCCCTACCCGGGACTAGCGGGGTCGGGACCCAGTACTTC. Its translation: CSASPLPGTSGVGTQYF.

The J gene is TRBJ2-3, the V gene TRBV6-1; TRBD2 matches at 10 bases. After removal of 4 bases from V and 0 bases from J, the junction contained 16 bases not matched to a gene. The CDR3 totals 20 residues. From germline, CDR1 is MNHNS and CDR2 SASEGT. The CDR3 DNA follows: TGTGCCAGCAGTGCTAAGATGCCTAGCGGGAGCCGTGCTAGCACAGATACGCAGTATTTT. Protein product: CASSAKMPSGSRASTDTQYF.

This chain links TRBV2 with TRBJ1-2, with 9 positions matching TRBD1. The V gene end was trimmed by 5 bases and the J gene end by 7 bases; junction bases not matched to a gene: 5. Germline lookup yields CDR1 SNHLY and CDR2 FYNNEI. The CDR3 sequence is 13 residues long. This CDR3 is CASSKTGGGGYTF. CDR3 bases: TGTGCCAGCAGTAAGACAGGGGGTGGTGGCTACACCTTC.

V gene TRBV28 combines with J gene TRBJ1-6; possibly TRBD1 for D (6 bases). CDR1 is MDHEN and CDR2 is SYDVKM in the germline V gene. With 6 bases removed from V and 7 bases from J, the gap between germline ends came to 16 bases. The CDR3 is made up of 15 amino acids. The CDR3 bases are TGTGCCAGCAGCCGAGGGACACCCCAAAATTCACCCCTCCACTTT. Residues: CASSRGTPQNSPLHF. The entire variable domain, with the rest obtained from reference TRBV28 and TRBJ1-6, is as follows: DVKVTQSSRYLVKRTGEKVFLECVQDMDHENMFWYRQDPGLGLRLIYFSYDVKMKEKGDIPEGYSVSREKKERFSLILESASTNQTSMYLCASSRGTPQNSPLHFGNGTRLTVT.